This T cell receptor beta chain originates from a study of identical twins. One entry per CDR3 protein results from TCRdb running MiXCR on the 5' RACE reads. The table includes 500,000 to 550,000 distinct CDR3 sequences, roughly a fifth detected once. Germline-derived CDR1 and CDR2 are SGHRS and YFSETQ. V dropped 3 bases and J dropped 4 bases, with 7 bases sitting between them. The CDR3 sequence is 13 residues long. In addition, the sample was reused for a study of T cells expressing NK-cell markers.

This sequence originates from a woman aged 18-35 years in good health. Sequencing was done on a sample of CD4+ T cells sorted from blood. The chain recombines TRBV5-1 with TRBJ2-2, with no clear D. Written as DNA, the CDR3 is TGCGCCAGCAGCTACTACAGCACCGGGGAGCTGTTTTTT. It translates to CASSYYSTGELFF.